This T cell receptor beta chain emerged from a study of blood T cell repertoires in COVID-19. Across the whole study: Both acute and convalescent COVID-19 samples were obtained from the United States, Italy and Spain. The cDNA or gDNA used as material had been derived from T cells, B-cell-depleted T cells, or PBMCs.

As originally analysed: Reference gene primer amplification gave estimated nucleated cell counts. Profiled with immunoSEQ multiplex PCR; TCRdb holds only in-frame clones, not every one. That table furnishes V, J and clone size, whereas the DNA furnished D and trimming. The table includes 220,000 or so clones, roughly nine tenths detected once. The sample comprised peripheral blood. The source is a man in his sixties who had recovered from COVID-19.

The DNA of the CDR3 is TGTGCCAGCACTCCCAGGGGGCTTGGCTACACCTTC. It encodes CASTPRGLGYTF. This chain uses TRBV28 with TRBJ1-2; 8 bases line up with TRBD1. V shed 7 bases and J 7 bases; nucleotides not matched to a gene: 5. Germline V gene lookup returns CDR1 MDHEN and CDR2 SYDVKM. This CDR3 contains 12 residues.